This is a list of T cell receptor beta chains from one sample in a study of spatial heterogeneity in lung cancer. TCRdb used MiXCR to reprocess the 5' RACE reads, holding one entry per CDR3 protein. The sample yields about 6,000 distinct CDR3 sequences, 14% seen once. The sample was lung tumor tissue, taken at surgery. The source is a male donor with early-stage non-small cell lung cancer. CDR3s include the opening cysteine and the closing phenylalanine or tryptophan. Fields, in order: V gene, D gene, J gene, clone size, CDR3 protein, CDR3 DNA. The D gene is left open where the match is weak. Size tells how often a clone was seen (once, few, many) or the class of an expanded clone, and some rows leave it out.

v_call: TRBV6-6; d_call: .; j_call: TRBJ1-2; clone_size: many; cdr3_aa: CASSYSRIRGGYGYTF; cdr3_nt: TGTGCCAGCAGTTACTCGAGGATCAGGGGAGGTTATGGCTACACCTTC
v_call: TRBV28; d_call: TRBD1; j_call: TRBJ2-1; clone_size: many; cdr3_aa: CASFTPGQHYNEQFF; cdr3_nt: TGTGCCAGCTTCACTCCGGGACAGCACTACAATGAGCAGTTCTTC
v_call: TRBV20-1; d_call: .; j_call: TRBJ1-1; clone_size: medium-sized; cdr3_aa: CSARYQGRSTEAFF; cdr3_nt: TGCAGTGCTCGCTACCAGGGTCGGAGCACTGAAGCTTTCTTT
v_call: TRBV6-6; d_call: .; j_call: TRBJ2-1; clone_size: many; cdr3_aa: CASKEGLGNEQFF; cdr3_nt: TGTGCCAGCAAGGAGGGACTCGGGAATGAGCAGTTCTTC
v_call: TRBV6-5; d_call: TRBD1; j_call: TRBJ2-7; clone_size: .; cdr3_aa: CASSYGDRFHEQYF; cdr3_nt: TGTGCCAGCAGTTACGGGGACAGGTTCCACGAGCAGTACTTC
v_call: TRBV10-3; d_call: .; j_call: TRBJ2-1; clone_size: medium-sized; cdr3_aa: CAISARGDEQFF; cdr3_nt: TGTGCCATCAGTGCCAGGGGCGATGAGCAGTTCTTC
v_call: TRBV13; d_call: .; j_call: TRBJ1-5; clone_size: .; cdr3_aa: CASSRGPSNQPQHF; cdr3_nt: TGTGCCAGCAGCCGTGGACCTAGCAATCAGCCCCAGCATTTT
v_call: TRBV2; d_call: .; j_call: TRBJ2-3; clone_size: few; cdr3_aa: CASSATRHTQYF; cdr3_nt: TGTGCCAGCAGTGCCACGAGGCATACGCAGTATTTT
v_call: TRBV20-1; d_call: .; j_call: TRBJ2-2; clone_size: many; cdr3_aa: CSGADSNTGELFF; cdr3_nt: TGCAGTGGAGCGGACTCGAACACCGGGGAGCTGTTTTTT
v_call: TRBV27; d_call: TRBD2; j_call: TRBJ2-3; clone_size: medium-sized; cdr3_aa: CASRTSPFTDTQYF; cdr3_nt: TGTGCCAGCAGGACTAGCCCATTCACAGATACGCAGTATTTT
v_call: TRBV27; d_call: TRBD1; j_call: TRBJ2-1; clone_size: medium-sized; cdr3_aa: CASSLEGQVGNEQFF; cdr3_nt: TGTGCCAGCAGTTTAGAGGGACAGGTGGGGAATGAGCAGTTCTTC
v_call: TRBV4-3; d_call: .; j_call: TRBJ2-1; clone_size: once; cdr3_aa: CASSQEDQHNEQFF; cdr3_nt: TGCGCCAGCAGCCAAGAGGACCAACACAATGAGCAGTTCTTC
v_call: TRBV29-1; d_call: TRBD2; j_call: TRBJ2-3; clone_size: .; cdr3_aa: CSVRGLAGVTDTQYF; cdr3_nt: TGCAGCGTTCGAGGGCTAGCGGGGGTCACAGATACGCAGTATTTT
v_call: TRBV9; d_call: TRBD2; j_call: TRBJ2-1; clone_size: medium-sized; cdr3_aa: CASSAGLAGGPRNEQFF; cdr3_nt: TGTGCCAGCAGCGCCGGACTAGCGGGAGGGCCACGGAATGAGCAGTTCTTC
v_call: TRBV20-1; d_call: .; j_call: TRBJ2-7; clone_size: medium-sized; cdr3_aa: CSASAPPRAYEQYF; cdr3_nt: TGCAGTGCTAGTGCCCCACCGAGGGCCTACGAGCAGTACTTC
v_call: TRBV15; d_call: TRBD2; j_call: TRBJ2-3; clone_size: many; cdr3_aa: CATSRAGGRANTQYF; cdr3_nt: TGTGCCACCAGCAGAGCGGGCGGGAGGGCTAATACGCAGTATTTT
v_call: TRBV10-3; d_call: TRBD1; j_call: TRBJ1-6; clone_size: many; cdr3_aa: CAISDRDRDSALHF; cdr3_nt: TGTGCCATCAGTGACCGGGACAGAGATTCAGCCCTCCACTTT
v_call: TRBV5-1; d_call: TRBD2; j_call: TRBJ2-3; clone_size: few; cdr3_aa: CASSSAGEPEDTQYF; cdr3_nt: TGCGCCAGCAGTTCGGCGGGGGAACCAGAAGATACGCAGTATTTT
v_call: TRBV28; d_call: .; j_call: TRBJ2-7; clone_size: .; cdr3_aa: CASSSQDGYEQYF; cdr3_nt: TGTGCCAGCAGTTCCCAGGACGGCTACGAGCAGTACTTC